This T cell receptor beta chain was documented in a study of cytomegalovirus exposure and HLA in healthy donors. Trimming removed 7 bases from V and 1 base from J, with 15 bases in between. This CDR3 contains 14 residues. CDR1 is SQVTM and CDR2 is ANQGSEA in the germline V gene. PCR used 60 Vbeta primers and 13 Jbeta primers. The data were produced by immunoSEQ multiplex PCR, yet TCRdb's version contains in-frame clones alone and is incomplete. The repertoire consists of around 150,000 clones, with around four fifths occurring once and the leading ten covering about 1.6%. This clone appeared a single time.

The clonotype comes from a man aged 35 to 55 in good health and CMV-seronegative. V usage is TRBV29-1 and J usage is TRBJ2-3, with D maybe TRBD1 (7 bases). Material for sequencing was PBMCs. Written as DNA, the CDR3 is TGCAGCGGGGAGGCAGGGGGAGGCACAGATACGCAGTATTTT. This translates into CSGEAGGGTDTQYF.